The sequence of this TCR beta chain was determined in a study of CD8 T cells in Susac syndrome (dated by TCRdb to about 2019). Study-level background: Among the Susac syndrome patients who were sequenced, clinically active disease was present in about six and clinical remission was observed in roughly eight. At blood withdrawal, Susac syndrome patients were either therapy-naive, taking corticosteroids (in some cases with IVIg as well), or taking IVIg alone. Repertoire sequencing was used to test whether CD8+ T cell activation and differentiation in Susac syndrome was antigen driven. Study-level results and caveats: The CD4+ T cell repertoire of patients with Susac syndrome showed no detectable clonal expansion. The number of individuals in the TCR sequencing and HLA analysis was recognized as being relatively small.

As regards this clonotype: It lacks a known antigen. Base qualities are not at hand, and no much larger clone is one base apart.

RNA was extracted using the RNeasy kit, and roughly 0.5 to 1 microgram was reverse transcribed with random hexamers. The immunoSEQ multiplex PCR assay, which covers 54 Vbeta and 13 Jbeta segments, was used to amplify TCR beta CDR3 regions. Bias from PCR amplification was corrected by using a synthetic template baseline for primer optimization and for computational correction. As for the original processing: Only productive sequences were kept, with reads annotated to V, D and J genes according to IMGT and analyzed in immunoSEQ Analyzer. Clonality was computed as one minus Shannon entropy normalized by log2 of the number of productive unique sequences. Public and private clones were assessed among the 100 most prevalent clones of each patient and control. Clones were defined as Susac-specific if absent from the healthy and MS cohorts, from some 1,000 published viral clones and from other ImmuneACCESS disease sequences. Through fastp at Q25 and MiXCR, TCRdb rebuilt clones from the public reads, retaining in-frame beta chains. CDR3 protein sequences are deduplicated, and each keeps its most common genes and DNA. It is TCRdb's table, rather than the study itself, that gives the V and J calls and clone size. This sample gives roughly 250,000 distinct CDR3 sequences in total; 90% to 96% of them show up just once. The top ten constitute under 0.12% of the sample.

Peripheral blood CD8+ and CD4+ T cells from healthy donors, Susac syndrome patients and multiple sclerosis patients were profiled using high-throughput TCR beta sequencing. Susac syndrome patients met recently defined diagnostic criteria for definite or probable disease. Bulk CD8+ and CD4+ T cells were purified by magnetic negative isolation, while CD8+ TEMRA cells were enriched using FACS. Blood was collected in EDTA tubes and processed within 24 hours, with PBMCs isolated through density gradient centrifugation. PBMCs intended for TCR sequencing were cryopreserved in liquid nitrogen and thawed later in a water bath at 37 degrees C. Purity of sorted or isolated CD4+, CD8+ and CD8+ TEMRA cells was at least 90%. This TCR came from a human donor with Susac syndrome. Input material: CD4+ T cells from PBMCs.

DNA sequence: TGTGCCTGGAGTTCAGGGGGCTATGGCTACACCTTC. Protein translation: CAWSSGGYGYTF. This chain is built from TRBV30 and TRBJ1-2; TRBD1 matches 7 bases in the middle. Including the terminal cysteine and phenylalanine, the CDR3 comprises 12 residues. The sequence is cut down to CDR3 DNA, 36 bases in frame from base 1. Per the germline V gene (reference sequence), GTSNPN is the CDR1 and SVGIG is the CDR2. At the junction V is shortened by 2 bases and J by 4 bases; bases outside the gene matches: 1.